This is a list of T cell receptor beta chains from one sample in a study of T cell responses to AZD1222 COVID-19 vaccine. Profiling relied on immunoSEQ multiplex PCR, and the TCRdb table lists in-frame clones only, not all of them. The profile shows roughly 150,000 clones, roughly 90% of them singletons. The starting material was peripheral blood, obtained on day 0 of AZD1222 vaccination. These receptors were obtained from an adult in good health. Both conserved end residues are part of each CDR3. Fields, in order: D gene, J gene, V gene, clone size, CDR3 protein, CDR3 DNA. D genes are given only for firm matches. Clone size is stated in some rows and not others, as once, few, many or a class when expanded.

D: -; J: TRBJ1-5; V: TRBV2; size: -; CDR3: CASRVGRANQPQHF; DNA: TGTGCAAGCAGGGTGGGACGGGCAAATCAGCCCCAGCATTTT
D: -; J: TRBJ2-5; V: TRBV7-2; size: -; CDR3: CASSLVAAVETQYF; DNA: TGTGCCAGCAGCTTAGTCGCAGCCGTGGAGACCCAGTACTTC
D: -; J: TRBJ1-4; V: TRBV6-2/TRBV6-3; size: -; CDR3: CASSYWGRVNEKLFF; DNA: TGTGCCAGCAGTTACTGGGGTCGCGTGAATGAAAAACTGTTTTTT
D: -; J: TRBJ1-4; V: TRBV5-4; size: -; CDR3: CASSSGGRDEKLFF; DNA: TGTGCCAGCAGTTCGGGAGGCAGGGATGAAAAACTGTTTTTT
D: -; J: TRBJ1-1; V: TRBV18; size: few; CDR3: CASSPTVGETEAFF; DNA: TGTGCCAGCTCACCGACAGTTGGGGAAACTGAAGCTTTCTTT
D: TRBD1; J: TRBJ1-1; V: TRBV30; size: -; CDR3: CAWSDPGQPNTEAFF; DNA: TGTGCCTGGAGTGACCCGGGACAGCCGAACACTGAAGCTTTCTTT
D: -; J: TRBJ1-2; V: TRBV28; size: -; CDR3: CASSPNYGYTF; DNA: TGTGCCAGCAGTCCGAACTATGGCTACACCTTC
D: TRBD2; J: TRBJ2-2; V: TRBV6-1; size: -; CDR3: CASSDSGVYTGELFF; DNA: TGTGCCAGCAGTGATAGCGGGGTTTACACCGGGGAGCTGTTTTTT
D: TRBD1; J: TRBJ1-1; V: TRBV7-8; size: -; CDR3: CASSSHGQGVGPNTEAFF; DNA: TGTGCCAGCAGCTCCCACGGACAGGGCGTCGGCCCGAACACTGAAGCTTTCTTT
D: TRBD1; J: TRBJ2-7; V: TRBV24-1; size: few; CDR3: CATSDPDRDEQYF; DNA: TGTGCCACCAGTGACCCTGACAGGGACGAGCAGTACTTC
D: -; J: TRBJ1-6; V: TRBV30; size: -; CDR3: CAWRLNPTASYNSPLHF; DNA: TGTGCCTGGAGACTAAACCCGACAGCCTCTTATAATTCACCCCTCCACTTT
D: -; J: TRBJ1-2; V: TRBV5-1; size: -; CDR3: CASSTQQGDGYTF; DNA: TGCGCCAGCAGCACACAGCAGGGTGATGGCTACACCTTC
D: -; J: TRBJ1-4; V: TRBV6-6; size: -; CDR3: CASSYSLTAGEKLFF; DNA: TGTGCCAGCAGTTACTCGTTGACAGCCGGGGAAAAACTGTTTTTT
D: -; J: TRBJ2-5; V: TRBV29-1; size: -; CDR3: CSVGGGFAGQETQYF; DNA: TGCAGCGTTGGGGGCGGGTTTGCTGGACAAGAGACCCAGTACTTC
D: TRBD1; J: TRBJ1-2; V: TRBV28; size: -; CDR3: CASRGQGNYGYTF; DNA: TGTGCCAGCCGGGGACAGGGGAACTATGGCTACACCTTC
D: TRBD1; J: TRBJ2-7; V: TRBV6-5; size: -; CDR3: CASSQGQGGRYEQYF; DNA: TGTGCCAGCAGCCAAGGACAGGGGGGACGATACGAGCAGTACTTC
D: -; J: TRBJ1-1; V: TRBV19; size: -; CDR3: CASSRQFGNTEAFF; DNA: TGTGCCAGTAGTAGGCAATTCGGGAACACTGAAGCTTTCTTT
D: -; J: TRBJ2-1; V: TRBV6-5; size: -; CDR3: CASSYSSVVNEQFF; DNA: TGTGCCAGCAGTTACTCTAGTGTGGTAAATGAGCAGTTCTTC
D: -; J: TRBJ1-2; V: TRBV18; size: -; CDR3: CASSPRDNLYGYTF; DNA: TGTGCCAGCTCACCGCGGGACAACCTCTATGGCTACACCTTC
D: -; J: TRBJ2-7; V: TRBV27; size: once; CDR3: CASSLFMGYEQYF; DNA: TGTGCCAGCAGTTTATTTATGGGGTACGAGCAGTACTTC
D: -; J: TRBJ1-1; V: TRBV5-6; size: -; CDR3: CASSSDYTEAFF; DNA: TGTGCCAGCAGCTCTGACTACACTGAAGCTTTCTTT
D: -; J: TRBJ2-7; V: TRBV5-4; size: -; CDR3: CASSLGGTSSYEQYF; DNA: TGTGCCAGCAGCTTGGGAGGGACTTCCTCCTACGAGCAGTACTTC
D: -; J: TRBJ1-5; V: TRBV6-2/TRBV6-3; size: -; CDR3: CASSYGGSQPQHF; DNA: TGTGCCAGCAGTTATGGGGGGTCTCAGCCCCAGCATTTT
D: -; J: TRBJ1-2; V: TRBV28; size: -; CDR3: CASSPRGLWDGYTF; DNA: TGTGCCAGCAGTCCCCGGGGTCTGTGGGATGGCTACACCTTC
D: TRBD1; J: TRBJ1-5; V: TRBV28; size: -; CDR3: CASSLSVGDRGRKPQHF; DNA: TGTGCCAGCAGTTTATCGGTGGGGGACAGGGGGCGGAAGCCCCAGCATTTT